This record concerns one TCR beta chain sequence. The assay was immunoSEQ multiplex PCR, and TCRdb's table has in-frame clones only and misses some. The table includes about 590,000 clones, roughly 95% detected once. V was pared by 6 bases and J by 3 bases, with 8 bases of the junction left unmatched. Germline CDR1 MNHNS, CDR2 SASEGT. The CDR3 contains 15 residues. CD45RO-negative CD8 cells positively selected for CCR7 made up the naive population, which excluded terminally differentiated effector memory CD45RA+ cells. The sample is drawn from a study of shared clonotypes between healthy human individuals.

The chain carries TRBV6-1 and TRBJ2-1, with 7 nucleotides matching TRBD1. The sequenced sample consisted of naive CD8+ T cells sorted from blood. The sequence came from a woman under 40 in good health. The CDR3 loop is CASRVTGRYYNEQFF. CDR3 bases: TGTGCCAGCAGGGTGACAGGGCGGTACTACAATGAGCAGTTCTTC.